This entry lists 27 T cell receptor beta chains sequenced from one sample in a study of cytomegalovirus exposure and HLA in healthy donors. Both 60 Vbeta primers and 13 Jbeta primers went into the PCR. Profiling relied on immunoSEQ multiplex PCR, and the TCRdb table lists in-frame clones only, not all of them. The sample records 90,000 to 120,000 clones, about 80% being singletons. Sequencing used PBMCs. These TCRs come from a man between 25 and 39 years old in good health and CMV-seronegative.

The CDR3 reads CAWSVGTANEKLFF. CDR3 nucleotide sequence: TGTGCCTGGAGTGTGGGGACAGCTAATGAAAAACTGTTTTTT. V and J are TRBV30 and TRBJ1-4, with 7 bases identical to TRBD1. Germline CDR1 is GTSNPN and CDR2 is SVGIG (reference sequence). The CDR3 length is 14 residues. Trimming at V came to 0 bases and at J to 3 bases, leaving 1 base not matched to a gene.

This chain joins TRBV6-5 and TRBJ1-4; 9 bases map to TRBD1. Losses at the gene ends were 3 bases for V and 7 bases for J; bases not matched to a gene: 6. The CDR3 has 15 residues. Germline CDR1 is MNHEY and CDR2 is SVGAGI. In DNA form, the CDR3 reads TGTGCCAGCAGTTATGGGACAGGGACATTTGAAAAACTGTTTTTT. Its translation is CASSYGTGTFEKLFF.

The chain employs TRBV9 and TRBJ2-7; a weak D match, TRBD1 (6 bases). Germline-derived CDR1 and CDR2 are SGDLS and YYNGEE. The V end lost 0 bases, the J end lost 7 bases, and 20 bases lay between the germline ends. The CDR3 has 16 residues. CDR3 nucleotides: TGTGCCAGCAGCGTAGGAGAGGGGGTGGCTTCTTGGGAGCAGTACTTC. Protein product: CASSVGEGVASWEQYF.

On this clone: An end of the junction differs from the germline gene, which may be a read error. The genes are TRBV7-9 and TRBJ2-5, with 9 bases fitting TRBD2. The CDR3 covers 16 residues. Germline V gives CDR1 SEHNR, CDR2 FQNEAQ (reference sequence). The CDR3 loop reads CSSSLISGRGGETQYF. DNA of the CDR3: TGTTCCAGCAGCTTGATTAGCGGGAGAGGAGGAGAGACCCAGTACTTC.

The rearrangement links TRBV25-1 to TRBJ2-3; D not certain. V lost 6 bases and J 0 bases, leaving 13 bases between the germline ends. The germline V gene encodes CDR1 MGHDK and CDR2 SYGVNS. The CDR3 is 15 residues long. This CDR3 reads CASRASQSSTDTQYF. CDR3 coding DNA: TGTGCCAGCAGAGCTTCACAGAGTAGCACAGATACGCAGTATTTT. The variable domain in full, completed from reference TRBV25-1 and TRBJ2-3, reads EADIYQTPRYLVIGTGKKITLECSQTMGHDKMYWYQQDPGMELHLIHYSYGVNSTEKGDLSSESTVSRIRTEHFPLTLESARPSHTSQYLCASRASQSSTDTQYFGPGTRLTVL.

Only a few counts were recorded for this clone. The rearrangement joins TRBV5-5 to TRBJ1-5, with 8 bases that match TRBD1. This CDR3 has 15 amino acids. In germline, CDR1 is SGHKS, CDR2 YYEKEE (reference sequence). With 1 base clipped from V and 2 bases from J, the junction kept 2 bases outside the gene matches. CDR3 protein: CASSLQGARNQPQHF. CDR3 nucleotides: TGTGCCAGCAGCTTGCAGGGGGCCCGCAATCAGCCCCAGCATTTT. Using reference TRBV5-5 and TRBJ1-5 for the parts outside the CDR3, the full variable domain is DAGVTQSPTHLIKTRGQQVTLRCSPISGHKSVSWYQQVLGQGPQFIFQYYEKEERGRGNFPDRFSARQFPNYSSELNVNALLLGDSALYLCASSLQGARNQPQHFGDGTRLSIL.

The chain employs TRBV5-1 and TRBJ2-1; D perhaps matches TRBD2 (7 bases). Germline CDR1 and CDR2: SGHRS and YFSETQ. V lost 3 bases and J 2 bases, leaving 12 bases between the germline ends. This CDR3 has 15 residues. The CDR3: CASSSSGDTYNEQFF. The DNA of the CDR3 is TGCGCCAGCAGCTCCAGCGGGGACACCTACAATGAGCAGTTCTTC.

The chain combines TRBV2 with TRBJ1-1; D is unresolved. The CDR3 extends over 13 amino acids. Germline V gives CDR1 SNHLY, CDR2 FYNNEI. V was clipped by 9 bases and J by 2 bases, with 13 bases between them. The CDR3 protein is CASTLGRNTEAFF. The CDR3 nucleotides are TGTGCCAGTACCCTAGGCCGAAACACTGAAGCTTTCTTT.

The chain recombines TRBV19 with TRBJ1-2; 10 bases are shared with TRBD1. V shed 7 bases, J shed 5 bases, and the junction held 7 bases outside the gene matches. This CDR3 comprises 14 residues. CDR1 and CDR2 (germline): LNHDA, SQIVND (reference sequence). CDR3: CASKAGTGVYGYTF. The CDR3 bases are TGTGCCAGTAAGGCCGGGACAGGGGTTTATGGCTACACCTTC. Full variable domain (outside the CDR3, taken from reference TRBV19 and TRBJ1-2): DGGITQSPKYLFRKEGQNVTLSCEQNLNHDAMYWYRQDPGQGLRLIYYSQIVNDFQKGDIAEGYSVSREKKESFPLTVTSAQKNPTAFYLCASKAGTGVYGYTFGSGTRLTVV.

The chain has TRBV7-9 and TRBJ1-4; 7 bases match TRBD1. V trimming: 0 bases; J trimming: 7 bases; junction bases outside the gene matches: 2. This CDR3 has 14 amino acids. Germline V gene lookup returns CDR1 SEHNR and CDR2 FQNEAQ (reference sequence). CDR3 sequence: CASSLARQGEKLFF. Written as DNA, the CDR3 is TGTGCCAGCAGCTTAGCAAGACAGGGTGAAAAACTGTTTTTT.

V usage is TRBV11-2 and J usage is TRBJ2-7; 10 nucleotides align to TRBD1. There are 16 residues in the CDR3. Unmatched junction bases numbered 9, after V lost 2 bases and J lost 5 bases. Germline CDR1 and CDR2: SGHAT and FQNNGV. In nucleotides, the CDR3 is TGTGCCAGCAGCTTAACGCCGGGACAGGGGCTCGACGAGCAGTACTTC. It codes for CASSLTPGQGLDEQYF.

The chain combines TRBV19 with TRBJ1-1; a weak D match, TRBD1 (5 bases). The V and J ends lost 5 bases and 10 bases respectively, with 11 bases between them. CDR1 is LNHDA, CDR2 SQIVND, per germline (reference sequence). The CDR3 extends over 11 amino acids. In nucleotides, the CDR3 is TGTGCCAGTAGTTTACAGGCTCGAGCTTTCTTT. Its protein is CASSLQARAFF. Looking up the rest from reference TRBV19 and TRBJ1-1 gives the full variable domain: DGGITQSPKYLFRKEGQNVTLSCEQNLNHDAMYWYRQDPGQGLRLIYYSQIVNDFQKGDIAEGYSVSREKKESFPLTVTSAQKNPTAFYLCASSLQARAFFGQGTRLTVV.

The rearrangement links TRBV5-1 to TRBJ2-5, with 9 nucleotides matching TRBD1. The ends lost 4 bases at V and 7 bases at J; junction bases unmatched: 11. Germline V gene lookup returns CDR1 SGHRS and CDR2 YFSETQ. CDR3 length: 15 amino acids. CDR3: CASSDPGQGARTQYF. DNA of the CDR3: TGCGCCAGCAGCGATCCGGGACAGGGCGCCCGGACCCAGTACTTC.

Remarks on this clone: Compared with germline, one end of the junction differs, possibly owing to a read error. V usage is TRBV5-4 and J usage is TRBJ1-1; 9 bases fit TRBD1. The germline CDR1 and CDR2 sequences are SGHNT and YYREEE (reference sequence). This CDR3 contains 15 residues. CDR3 coding DNA: TGTGCCAGCAGCTTGGCGACAGGGGGGAACACTGAAGTTTTCTTT. Translating gives CASSLATGGNTEVFF.

The V and J genes are TRBV7-3 and TRBJ2-1, with D possibly TRBD1 on 5 matching bases. The CDR3 runs to 15 residues. In germline, CDR1 is SGHTA, CDR2 FQGTGA. V lost 2 bases and J 6 bases, leaving 14 bases between the germline ends. Written as DNA, the CDR3 is TGTGCCAGCAGCTTATCGGCAGACAGCCCCAATGAGCAGTTCTTC. Its translation: CASSLSADSPNEQFF.

The chain has TRBV7-6 and TRBJ1-1; no definite D call. The CDR3 has 16 residues. Germline V gives CDR1 SGHVS, CDR2 FNYEAQ. V lost 5 bases and J lost 6, with 22 bases in between. CDR3 coding DNA: TGTGCCAGCAGCCGAGGCGGGATAAGGGAACGCGCTGAAGCTTTCTTT. Translated, it gives CASSRGGIRERAEAFF.

This clone was observed a handful of times. This chain connects TRBV6-6 to TRBJ1-5; D not resolved. CDR3 length: 15 amino acids. Germline assignment: CDR1 MNHNY and CDR2 SVGAGI (reference sequence). Trimming cost V 3 bases and J 6 bases, with 15 bases left between them. DNA of the CDR3: TGTGCCAGCAGTTATTCTCCCGTTAGTGGTCAGCCCCAGCATTTT. As protein: CASSYSPVSGQPQHF.

The chain recombines TRBV6-5 with TRBJ2-2; no firm D call. V was trimmed by 4 bases and J by 6 bases, leaving 12 bases between them. The CDR3 is made up of 14 amino acids. Germline V gene sequence: CDR1 MNHEY, CDR2 SVGAGI. The CDR3 protein is CASSFPIPPGELFF. The CDR3 DNA sequence: TGTGCCAGCAGTTTTCCCATCCCCCCCGGGGAGCTGTTTTTT.

V usage is TRBV29-1 and J usage is TRBJ2-7; TRBD2 might be the D (6 bases). Trimming stripped 6 bases from V and 3 bases from J, with 15 bases between. Germline V gene data show CDR1 as SQVTM and CDR2 as ANQGSEA. The length of the CDR3 is 13 residues. The CDR3 nucleotides read TGCAGCGTCAACGGGGGAACAGACTACGAGCAGTACTTC. Translation gives CSVNGGTDYEQYF.

The chain carries TRBV29-1 and TRBJ1-2, with 7 bases matching TRBD1. V shed 1 base, J shed 0 bases, and the junction held 2 bases outside the gene matches. Germline values: CDR1 SQVTM, CDR2 ANQGSEA. This CDR3 is 14 amino acids long. In nucleotides, the CDR3 is TGCAGCGTTGAAGGGACAGGCGCTAACTATGGCTACACCTTC. This translates into CSVEGTGANYGYTF.

This rearrangement joins TRBV19 to TRBJ1-1; TRBD1 is a possible D gene (6 bases). Germline CDR1 is LNHDA and CDR2 is SQIVND (reference sequence). Trimming took off 6 bases at V and 6 bases at J, with 8 bases between the two ends. CDR3 length: 11 residues. CDR3 residues: CASRQGAEAFF. Written as DNA, the CDR3 is TGTGCCAGTAGACAGGGCGCTGAAGCTTTCTTT.

The chain couples TRBV7-6 to TRBJ2-1; D is perhaps TRBD2 (5 bases). Germline CDR1 is SGHVS and CDR2 is FNYEAQ. Trimming removed 5 bases from V and 8 bases from J, with 19 bases in between. This CDR3 is 15 amino acids long. For the CDR3, the DNA is TGTGCCAGCAGCCCTAGCCCCCTCCCGACCGATGAGCAGTTCTTC. Translating gives CASSPSPLPTDEQFF.

This chain uses TRBV4-2 with TRBJ2-6; maybe TRBD1 (6 bases). CDR3 length: 18 residues. Germline V CDR1 and CDR2: LGHNA, YNFKEQ. The V end was cut by 3 bases, the J end by 0 bases, with 15 bases between. CDR3 DNA: TGTGCCAGCAGCCAGACCCGGGTGGGGGCCTCTGGGGCCAACGTCCTGACTTTC. Translated: CASSQTRVGASGANVLTF.

The chain links TRBV25-1 to TRBJ2-1; 11 bases line up with TRBD1. This CDR3 is built from 16 residues. Per germline, CDR1 MGHDK and CDR2 SYGVNS. J lost 3 bases, V lost 3 bases, and 4 bases had no gene match. CDR3 in DNA: TGTGCCAGCAGTGACCCGGGACAGGGGGTCTACAATGAGCAGTTCTTC. Its protein product is CASSDPGQGVYNEQFF.

V usage is TRBV7-3 and J usage is TRBJ2-7; D is unclear. The CDR3 loop spans 13 amino acids. CDR1 and CDR2 (germline): SGHTA, FQGTGA. The V end was cut by 4 bases, the J end by 3 bases, with 10 bases between. The DNA of the CDR3 is TGTGCCAGCAGCTCGTACACAAGCTACGAGCAGTACTTC. Residues: CASSSYTSYEQYF.

The chain links TRBV5-4 to TRBJ2-7, with D uncertain. The CDR3 runs to 12 residues. Germline CDR1 reads SGHNT; CDR2 reads YYREEE (reference sequence). V was clipped by 3 bases and J by 1 base, with 5 bases between them. CDR3 nucleotide sequence: TGTGCCAGCAGCTCGAGGTCCTACGAGCAGTACTTC. Translating it yields CASSSRSYEQYF.

The chain employs TRBV28 and TRBJ1-3, with 7 bases identical to TRBD1. Germline-derived CDR1 and CDR2 are MDHEN and SYDVKM. V lost 5 bases and J lost 0; bases outside the gene matches: 1. The CDR3 sequence is 14 residues long. CDR3 region: CASSGDSSGNTIYF. CDR3 coding DNA: TGTGCCAGCAGTGGGGACAGCTCTGGAAACACCATATATTTT.